Listed below are T cell receptor beta chains from one sample, sequenced in a study of T cell responses to AZD1222 COVID-19 vaccine. Using immunoSEQ multiplex PCR, the repertoire was profiled, and TCRdb retains in-frame clones only, with some absent. The profile shows tens of thousands of clones, 60% to 80% of them singletons. The input for sequencing was peripheral blood, taken on day 0 of AZD1222 vaccination. All receptors come from an adult in good health. The CDR3 runs from the conserved cysteine through the conserved F or W. The size field is filled for only some rows; it gives once, few, many or a size class.

V gene: TRBV19; clone size: NA; J gene: TRBJ2-7; CDR3 protein: CASLHTPGRNYEQYF
V gene: TRBV6-5; clone size: once; J gene: TRBJ1-1; CDR3 protein: CASSREGNTEAFF
V gene: TRBV5-4; clone size: once; J gene: TRBJ2-3; CDR3 protein: CASSSPDTGTDTQYF
V gene: TRBV6-5; clone size: NA; J gene: TRBJ1-6; CDR3 protein: CASRTGTSDSPLHF
V gene: TRBV21-1; clone size: NA; J gene: TRBJ1-2; CDR3 protein: CASSKALGRDRANTF
V gene: TRBV3-1/TRBV3-2; clone size: NA; J gene: TRBJ1-4; CDR3 protein: CASSHNRGFREKLFF
V gene: TRBV5-4; clone size: NA; J gene: TRBJ1-6; CDR3 protein: CASTLMGTSNSPLHF
V gene: TRBV3-1/TRBV3-2; clone size: once; J gene: TRBJ1-2; CDR3 protein: CASSQAGAVYGYTF
V gene: TRBV19; clone size: NA; J gene: TRBJ1-1; CDR3 protein: CASSMGQGLHTEAFF
V gene: TRBV6-5; clone size: NA; J gene: TRBJ2-5; CDR3 protein: CASSYSPRDQETQYF
V gene: TRBV27; clone size: NA; J gene: TRBJ2-1; CDR3 protein: CASRISGGPRNEQFF
V gene: TRBV24-1; clone size: NA; J gene: TRBJ1-1; CDR3 protein: CATSDGDRGSTEAFF
V gene: TRBV6-5; clone size: NA; J gene: TRBJ2-1; CDR3 protein: CASRLIGHHEQFF
V gene: TRBV6-6; clone size: NA; J gene: TRBJ1-4; CDR3 protein: CASLGTGGEKLFF
V gene: TRBV28; clone size: NA; J gene: TRBJ2-5; CDR3 protein: CASSPSGGAGVGTQYF
V gene: TRBV5-1; clone size: NA; J gene: TRBJ2-3; CDR3 protein: CASSPRGASTDTQYF
V gene: TRBV28; clone size: NA; J gene: TRBJ1-5; CDR3 protein: CASTHLQGFNQPQHF
V gene: TRBV6-5; clone size: NA; J gene: TRBJ1-1; CDR3 protein: CASSYHGTGVTEAFF
V gene: TRBV7-2; clone size: NA; J gene: TRBJ1-4; CDR3 protein: CASSPQGGTLFF
V gene: TRBV5-1; clone size: NA; J gene: TRBJ1-1; CDR3 protein: CASSLDSGRTEAFF
V gene: TRBV28; clone size: NA; J gene: TRBJ1-1; CDR3 protein: CASGVYGVNTEAFF
V gene: TRBV28; clone size: NA; J gene: TRBJ2-7; CDR3 protein: CASNLGTEQYF
V gene: TRBV6-5; clone size: NA; J gene: TRBJ1-1; CDR3 protein: CASSYLGQNREAFF
V gene: TRBV7-9; clone size: NA; J gene: TRBJ1-1; CDR3 protein: CASPDRGGMNTEAFF
V gene: TRBV30; clone size: NA; J gene: TRBJ1-6; CDR3 protein: CAWSGQDDSPLHF
V gene: TRBV18; clone size: NA; J gene: TRBJ2-2; CDR3 protein: CASSRSGTSNTGELFF
V gene: TRBV5-8; clone size: NA; J gene: TRBJ1-2; CDR3 protein: CASSLRTYGYTF
V gene: TRBV12-3/TRBV12-4; clone size: once; J gene: TRBJ2-7; CDR3 protein: CASSLGVVYEQYF
V gene: TRBV2; clone size: NA; J gene: TRBJ2-1; CDR3 protein: CASGEGWGLQEQFF
V gene: TRBV19; clone size: once; J gene: TRBJ1-3; CDR3 protein: CASSAESTVFSGNTIYF
V gene: TRBV15; clone size: NA; J gene: TRBJ2-2; CDR3 protein: CATSRDQANTGELFF
V gene: TRBV18; clone size: NA; J gene: TRBJ1-1; CDR3 protein: CASSPRQGENTEAFF
V gene: TRBV2; clone size: once; J gene: TRBJ1-1; CDR3 protein: CASNGGGGNTEAFF
V gene: TRBV4-3; clone size: NA; J gene: TRBJ2-3; CDR3 protein: CASSQSSLSDTQYF
V gene: TRBV28; clone size: NA; J gene: TRBJ2-7; CDR3 protein: CASRAGHEQYF
V gene: TRBV3-1/TRBV3-2; clone size: few; J gene: TRBJ2-6; CDR3 protein: CASSRQGSGANVLTF
V gene: TRBV5-1; clone size: once; J gene: TRBJ2-7; CDR3 protein: CASSLASQTSYEQYF
V gene: TRBV5-1; clone size: NA; J gene: TRBJ2-1; CDR3 protein: CASSLVSSGHYNEQFF
V gene: TRBV18; clone size: NA; J gene: TRBJ1-2; CDR3 protein: CASSPPGQGAYGYTF
V gene: TRBV6-2/TRBV6-3; clone size: NA; J gene: TRBJ2-3; CDR3 protein: CASSYQGGADTQYF
V gene: TRBV10-1; clone size: few; J gene: TRBJ1-1; CDR3 protein: CASTASRENTEAFF
V gene: TRBV29-1; clone size: NA; J gene: TRBJ1-2; CDR3 protein: CSVEGQGPIYGYTF
V gene: TRBV7-9; clone size: NA; J gene: TRBJ1-4; CDR3 protein: CASSLAEVPEKLFF
V gene: TRBV10-3; clone size: NA; J gene: TRBJ1-3; CDR3 protein: CAISESGEGNTIYF
V gene: TRBV5-1; clone size: NA; J gene: TRBJ2-1; CDR3 protein: CASSLSAGGLGHEQFF
V gene: TRBV10-1; clone size: NA; J gene: TRBJ2-7; CDR3 protein: CASSEGLAGYYEQYF
V gene: TRBV29-1; clone size: NA; J gene: TRBJ2-7; CDR3 protein: CSARDSSYEQYF
V gene: TRBV28; clone size: NA; J gene: TRBJ1-2; CDR3 protein: CASRRTGIGYGYTF
V gene: TRBV29-1; clone size: few; J gene: TRBJ2-7; CDR3 protein: CSVSDGFYEQYF